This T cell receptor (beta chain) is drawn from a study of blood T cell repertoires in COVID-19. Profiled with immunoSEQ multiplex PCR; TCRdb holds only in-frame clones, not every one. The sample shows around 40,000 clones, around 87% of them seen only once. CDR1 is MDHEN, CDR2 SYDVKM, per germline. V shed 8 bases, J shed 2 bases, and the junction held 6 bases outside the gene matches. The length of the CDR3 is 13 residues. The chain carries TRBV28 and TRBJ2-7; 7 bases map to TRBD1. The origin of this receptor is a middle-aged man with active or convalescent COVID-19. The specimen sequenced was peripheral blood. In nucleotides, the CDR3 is TGTGCCAGCGAGAGACAGGGAGCCTACGAGCAGTACTTC. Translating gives CASERQGAYEQYF.